Sequencing of this T cell receptor beta chain was carried out in a study of cytotoxic CD8 clonotypes in ibrutinib-treated CLL. Study in general: Responses: some 25 partial, 2 complete; after median roughly 68 months, roughly 15 stayed remitted, around twelve progressed.

As to this clone: Its antigen remains unidentified.

V dropped 2 bases and J dropped 9; count of bases not matched to a gene: 8. CDR1 and CDR2 from the germline V gene are KGHSH and LQKENI. This CDR3 is 14 amino acids long. General observations from the study: Sustained-remission and progressing patients had different sampling times. While tracking circulating CD8+ T-cell counts, baseline clonality exceeded that of age-matched healthy donors. Contraction or stability on treatment was seen for public clonotypes, which were uncommon.

Only in-frame clones appear in the TCRdb table, and some are missing; sequencing was by immunoSEQ multiplex PCR. The sample records tens of thousands of clones, around nine tenths being singletons. The genes are TRBV18 and TRBJ1-1, with 8 nucleotides matching TRBD1. The specimen was PBMCs, collected after 12 months of ibrutinib treatment. The origin of this receptor is a human donor with chronic lymphocytic leukemia. CDR3 bases: TGTGCCAGCTCACCATCGGGACAGGTTGTGAAAGCTTTCTTT. Residues: CASSPSGQVVKAFF.